Listed here are 14 T cell receptor beta chains from one sample, sequenced in a study of blood T cell repertoires in COVID-19. Sequencing used immunoSEQ multiplex PCR; TCRdb keeps in-frame clones, though not all of them. Of over 150,000 clones in the sample, around nine tenths were seen once. The sequenced material came from peripheral blood. The source is a man in his sixties with COVID-19, enrolled during active disease.

The chain couples TRBV18 to TRBJ2-1; 15 bases are shared with TRBD2. The CDR3 extends over 16 amino acids. Germline CDR1 KGHSH, CDR2 LQKENI. With 2 bases clipped from V and 7 bases from J, the junction kept 3 bases outside the gene matches. In DNA form, the CDR3 reads TGTGCCAGCTCACCATGGACTAGCGGGGGGGCTAATGAGCAGTTCTTC. Translated: CASSPWTSGGANEQFF.

Of note for this clone: The sample holds other DNA sequences that translate to the same CDR3. V gene TRBV2 combines with J gene TRBJ1-1, with D perhaps matching TRBD1 (6 bases). Germline V gene lookup returns CDR1 SNHLY and CDR2 FYNNEI. The CDR3 is 13 residues long. The germline V and J ends were trimmed by 6 bases and 2 bases, with 10 bases remaining between them. This CDR3 is CASSRTENTEAFF. The CDR3 DNA is TGTGCCAGCAGCCGGACAGAAAACACTGAAGCTTTCTTT. The full variable domain, in which reference TRBV2 and TRBJ1-1 provide the parts outside the CDR3, is EPEVTQTPSHQVTQMGQEVILRCVPISNHLYFYWYRQILGQKVEFLVSFYNNEISEKSEIFDDQFSVERPDGSNFTLKIRSTKLEDSAMYFCASSRTENTEAFFGQGTRLTVV.

CDR3 bases: TGTGCCAGCAGCGTAGGAGGCGGGAGGGCGTCCTACAATGAGCAGTTCTTC. This encodes CASSVGGGRASYNEQFF. The rearrangement uses TRBV9 and TRBJ2-1, with TRBD2 matching 9 bases. Germline loops: CDR1 SGDLS, CDR2 YYNGEE. The V segment lost 0 bases and the J segment 1 base; nucleotides outside the gene matches: 5. The CDR3 spans 17 residues.

The chain combines TRBV6-5 with TRBJ1-1; TRBD1 is a possible D gene (5 bases). The CDR3 length is 15 residues. V was trimmed by 6 bases and J by 0 bases, leaving 14 bases between them. Per the germline V gene, CDR1 is MNHEY and CDR2 is SVGAGI. The DNA for the CDR3 is TGTGCCAGCAGCGCGGGGGACGGGGTGAACACTGAAGCTTTCTTT. Translation: CASSAGDGVNTEAFF.

The chain is built from TRBV2 and TRBJ1-2, with D uncertain. This CDR3 has 13 residues. V was cut by 4 bases and J by 1 base, with 7 bases left in between. Germline V gene data show CDR1 as SNHLY and CDR2 as FYNNEI. This CDR3 is CASSVNSNYGYTF. Written as DNA, the CDR3 is TGTGCCAGCAGTGTGAACAGTAACTATGGCTACACCTTC.

This chain links TRBV19 with TRBJ2-3, with TRBD1 identical over 9 bases. Germline V CDR1 and CDR2: LNHDA, SQIVND (reference sequence). The CDR3 extends over 14 amino acids. The V gene end was trimmed by 9 bases and the J gene end by 5 bases; junction bases not matched to a gene: 9. CDR3 amino acids: CASRLDRGKDTQYF. CDR3 sequence (DNA): TGTGCCAGCCGATTGGACAGGGGTAAAGATACGCAGTATTTT.

The chain uses TRBV9 and TRBJ2-1; 10 nucleotides match TRBD2. The CDR3 contains 18 residues. The V segment lost 4 bases and the J segment 8 bases; nucleotides outside the gene matches: 18. CDR1 is SGDLS and CDR2 is YYNGEE in the germline V gene. The CDR3 reads CASSPHGASGSRDDEQFF. The CDR3 bases are TGTGCCAGCAGCCCGCATGGGGCTAGCGGGAGTCGGGATGATGAGCAGTTCTTC.

The rearrangement uses TRBV7-9 and TRBJ2-5; the D is unclear. The CDR3 totals 13 residues. V gave up 5 bases and J gave up 5 bases, with 12 bases separating them. CDR1 and CDR2 (germline): SEHNR, FQNEAQ (reference sequence). The CDR3 nucleotides read TGTGCCAGCAGCCGGAGCGTTCGGGAGACCCAGTACTTC. It specifies CASSRSVRETQYF.

The chain links TRBV6-2 or TRBV6-3 to TRBJ1-2; the match to TRBD1 covers 10 bases. The CDR3 spans 14 residues. J lost 6 bases, V lost 1 base, and 2 bases had no gene match. Germline CDR1 MNHEY, CDR2 SVGEGT. CDR3 in DNA: TGTGCCAGCAGTTACTTCGGACAGGGGGATGGCTACACCTTC. Its translation: CASSYFGQGDGYTF.

This rearrangement joins TRBV30 to TRBJ2-4; 7 bases line up with TRBD1. The V gene's germline CDR1 is GTSNPN and CDR2 SVGIG (reference sequence). There are 15 residues in the CDR3. J was trimmed by 0 bases and V by 3 bases; bases with no gene match: 5. CDR3 nucleotide sequence: TGTGCCTGGAGGGGACAGCTTCTAGCCAAAAACATTCAGTACTTC. It codes for CAWRGQLLAKNIQYF.

The chain recombines TRBV28 with TRBJ1-1, with 8 bases lining up with TRBD1. The CDR3 totals 16 residues. CDR1 and CDR2 (germline): MDHEN, SYDVKM. V lost 5 bases and J lost 5; bases outside the gene matches: 13. CDR3 bases: TGTGCCAGCAGTGCCGACAGGGGATGGGGCAAAACTGAAGCTTTCTTT. The encoded protein is CASSADRGWGKTEAFF.

This clone was counted between two and nine times. J is TRBJ1-2 and V is TRBV15; 9 nucleotides match TRBD1. This CDR3 is built from 16 residues. Germline V gene data show CDR1 as LNHNV and CDR2 as YYDKDF (reference sequence). Trimming cost V 2 bases and J 7 bases; bases outside gene matches: 11. CDR3 amino acids: CATSRNLRDRVFGYTF. The CDR3 region has the DNA TGTGCCACCAGCAGAAATTTGCGGGACAGGGTATTTGGCTACACCTTC.

This chain connects TRBV28 to TRBJ2-1; perhaps TRBD1 as D (6 bases). Deletions cut 7 bases from V and 6 bases from J, with 13 bases between. CDR1 and CDR2 (germline): MDHEN, SYDVKM. This CDR3 is 13 amino acids long. The CDR3 DNA follows: TGTGCCAGCACCCTACGAGGGGGCAATGAGCAGTTCTTC. Translated: CASTLRGGNEQFF.

The chain uses TRBV19 and TRBJ1-1; possibly TRBD1 for D (5 bases). Germline assignment: CDR1 LNHDA and CDR2 SQIVND (reference sequence). The CDR3 has 13 amino acids. Trimming removed 5 bases at V and 5 bases at J, with 12 bases between. CDR3 coding DNA: TGTGCCAGTAGTCCCAGGGCTGCGACTGAAGCTTTCTTT. Residues: CASSPRAATEAFF.